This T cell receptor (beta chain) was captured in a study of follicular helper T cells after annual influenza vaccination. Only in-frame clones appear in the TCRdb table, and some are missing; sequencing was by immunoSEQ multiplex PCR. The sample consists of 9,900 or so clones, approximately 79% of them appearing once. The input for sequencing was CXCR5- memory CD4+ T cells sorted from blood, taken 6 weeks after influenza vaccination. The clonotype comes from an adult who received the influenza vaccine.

CDR3: CAISESRIYGYTF. The CDR3 region has the DNA TGTGCCATCAGTGAGTCGCGAATCTATGGCTACACCTTC. The rearrangement joins TRBV10-3 to TRBJ1-2; D not resolved. This CDR3 is built from 13 residues. V gave up 0 bases and J gave up 4 bases, with 6 bases separating them. Germline V gives CDR1 ENHRY, CDR2 SYGVKD.